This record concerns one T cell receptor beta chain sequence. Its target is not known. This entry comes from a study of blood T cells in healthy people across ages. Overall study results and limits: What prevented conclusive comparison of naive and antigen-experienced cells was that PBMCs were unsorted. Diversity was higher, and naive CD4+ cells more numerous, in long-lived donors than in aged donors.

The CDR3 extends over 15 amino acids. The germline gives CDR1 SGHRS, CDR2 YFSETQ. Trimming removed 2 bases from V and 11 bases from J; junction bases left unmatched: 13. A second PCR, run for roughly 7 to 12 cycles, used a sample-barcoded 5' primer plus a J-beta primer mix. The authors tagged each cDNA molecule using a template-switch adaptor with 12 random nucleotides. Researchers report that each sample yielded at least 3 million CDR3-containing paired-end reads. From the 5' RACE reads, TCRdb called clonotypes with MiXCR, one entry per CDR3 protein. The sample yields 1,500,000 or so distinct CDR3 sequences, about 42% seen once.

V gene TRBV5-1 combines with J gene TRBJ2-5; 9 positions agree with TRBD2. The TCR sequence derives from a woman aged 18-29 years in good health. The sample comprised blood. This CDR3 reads CASSLAGGGRNEQYF. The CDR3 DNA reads TGCGCCAGCAGCTTAGCGGGAGGCGGACGCAATGAGCAGTACTTC.